This T cell receptor beta chain appears in the sequencing data of a study of identical twins. CDR3 size: 14 residues. Germline V gives CDR1 DFQATT, CDR2 SNEGSKA (reference sequence). The ends lost 5 bases at V and 2 bases at J; junction bases unmatched: 7. TCRdb re-called the 5' RACE reads with MiXCR, one entry per CDR3 protein. Among over 500,000 distinct CDR3 sequences listed, roughly a fifth were seen once. This clonotype was seen a few times. The sample also formed part of further work on T cells expressing NK-cell markers. That source adds: In sorted CD3+CD56+NKG2C+, CD3+CD56+NKG2C- and CD3+CD56-NKG2C+ T cells, TCR beta repertoires were obtained. Seropositivity for HCMV was found in seven of the eight sequenced donors, with one seronegative. Similarly, these clonotypes led the CD3+CD56-NKG2C+ fraction as well in a handful of donors.

The receptor comes from a young woman in good health. This chain links TRBV20-1 with TRBJ2-5; 8 bases line up with TRBD2. Sequenced material: CD4+ T cells sorted from blood. Here the CDR3 reads CSARGPSGQETQYF. The DNA for the CDR3 is TGCAGTGCTCGGGGGCCTAGCGGGCAAGAGACCCAGTACTTC.